The text below deals with one TCR beta chain. There are 14 residues in the CDR3. V dropped 6 bases and J dropped 7; count of bases not matched to a gene: 12. The germline V gene encodes CDR1 SGHTA and CDR2 FQGNSA. The method was immunoSEQ multiplex PCR; TCRdb's version includes in-frame clones alone and lacks a portion of them. The sample includes about 97,000 clones, 90% of them seen just once. The sample is drawn from a study of T cell changes during pregnancy in multiple sclerosis. The receptor was isolated from a female donor in good health, enrolled as a control in a pregnancy study. The input for sequencing was peripheral blood, taken in the second trimester of pregnancy. The chain links TRBV7-2 to TRBJ2-7; 7 bases match TRBD2. The CDR3 DNA reads TGTGCCAGCAGGGATTACGGGGGGTCGGGAGAGCAGTACTTC. This encodes CASRDYGGSGEQYF.